The sequence of this T cell receptor (beta chain) was determined in a study of T cell changes during pregnancy in multiple sclerosis (dated by TCRdb to 2018 to 2020). About the investigation overall: The study examined how the T cell repertoire changed over the course of pregnancy in women with multiple sclerosis.

V is cut by 3 bases and J by 0 bases, and the space between the germline ends is 15 bases. The germline V gene specifies KGHSH as CDR1 and LQKENI as CDR2. The CDR3, from cysteine to phenylalanine, totals 18 residues. This entry keeps only the CDR3 DNA: 54 bases, framed from base 1. The library relied on the immunoSEQ multiplex PCR assay. The table comes from immuneACCESS by way of TCRdb, which keeps in-frame sequences with V and J called. Part of the clones is missing from these tables; in studies checked, under half for an unresolved V gene and the rest for unknown reasons. The sample table records about 42,000 clones; 84% of these occur just once. The ten largest clones add up to around 0.58% of the sample. Comment on this clone: Its antigen target is currently unknown. Per-base quality was not reported, and no clone a single base away is much larger than it.

The input for sequencing was CD4+ T cells from peripheral blood mononuclear cells, taken before pregnancy. This chain is built from TRBV18 and TRBJ2-6; a weak D assignment points to TRBD2 (6 bases agree). This receptor was taken from a female donor with multiple sclerosis, enrolled in a pregnancy study. The sequence in DNA is TGTGCCAGCTCACCCTGGGAGGAATTCGTCTCTGGGGCCAACGTCCTGACTTTC. Its protein reads: CASSPWEEFVSGANVLTF. The CDR3, completed at both ends by the reference TRBV18 and TRBJ2-6 genes, gives the full variable domain NAGVMQNPRHLVRRRGQEARLRCSPMKGHSHVYWYRQLPEEGLKFMVYLQKENIIDESGMPKERFSAEFPKEGPSILRIQQVVRGDSAAYFCASSPWEEFVSGANVLTFGAGSRLTVL.